One and the same sample provided the 25 T cell receptor beta chains below, sequenced in a study of blood T cell repertoires in COVID-19. The repertoire was sequenced with immunoSEQ multiplex PCR; TCRdb's copy has only in-frame clones and lacks some. The data contain around 230,000 clones, about 80% of them singletons. The sample consisted of peripheral blood. These receptors were collected from a woman of 80 years or more with acute or convalescent COVID-19.

The genes are TRBV7-2 and TRBJ2-2, with TRBD1 identical over 7 bases. CDR1 is SGHTA and CDR2 is FQGNSA in the germline V gene. V shed 3 bases, J shed 7 bases, and the junction held 5 bases outside the gene matches. This CDR3 contains 14 residues. The CDR3 DNA is TGTGCCAGCAGCTTGGACAGGTTCGTCGGGGAGCTGTTTTTT. Residues: CASSLDRFVGELFF.

The chain joins TRBV5-4 to TRBJ1-6; perhaps TRBD1 as D (6 bases). This CDR3 region has 16 residues. Germline CDR1 reads SGHNT; CDR2 reads YYREEE (reference sequence). Trimming cost V 0 bases and J 3 bases, with 10 bases left between them. In DNA, the CDR3 is TGTGCCAGCAGCTTGGCAGGGGCGAACTATAATTCACCCCTCCACTTT. This codes for CASSLAGANYNSPLHF.

The chain couples TRBV18 to TRBJ2-1; D is perhaps TRBD1 (6 bases). Germline V CDR1 and CDR2: KGHSH, LQKENI. Deletions cut 2 bases from V and 6 bases from J, with 8 bases between. The CDR3 extends over 13 amino acids. The CDR3 loop is CASSPKQGNEQFF. The CDR3 DNA reads as TGTGCCAGCTCACCAAAACAGGGCAATGAGCAGTTCTTC.

This rearrangement joins TRBV11-2 to TRBJ2-1, with 9 bases lining up with TRBD1. The V and J ends lost 1 base and 0 bases, in that order; junction bases with no gene match: 7. Germline V gene sequence: CDR1 SGHAT, CDR2 FQNNGV. CDR3 size: 18 residues. This CDR3 reads CASSLAPGQGPSYNEQFF. For the CDR3, the DNA is TGTGCCAGCAGCTTAGCGCCGGGACAGGGACCCTCCTACAATGAGCAGTTCTTC.

The rearrangement links TRBV5-6 to TRBJ2-3; TRBD2 is a possible D gene (5 bases). Germline assignment: CDR1 SGHDT and CDR2 YYEEEE. The CDR3 extends over 15 amino acids. V shed 7 bases and J shed 5 bases, with 20 bases lying between them. CDR3 in DNA: TGTGCCAGCGGGAGACGGCGGCTAGTTGGAGATACGCAGTATTTT. Its protein product is CASGRRRLVGDTQYF.

The chain uses TRBV15 and TRBJ1-5, with D maybe TRBD1 (5 bases). Germline V gene lookup returns CDR1 LNHNV and CDR2 YYDKDF (reference sequence). The CDR3 totals 14 residues. The V and J ends lost 3 bases and 1 base respectively, with 7 bases between them. The CDR3 DNA reads as TGTGCCACCAGCAGGGGGGGAAGCAATCAGCCCCAGCATTTT. It is translated as CATSRGGSNQPQHF. The full variable domain, in which reference TRBV15 and TRBJ1-5 provide the parts outside the CDR3, is DAMVIQNPRYQVTQFGKPVTLSCSQTLNHNVMYWYQQKSSQAPKLLFHYYDKDFNNEADTPDNFQSRRPNTSFCFLDIRSPGLGDTAMYLCATSRGGSNQPQHFGDGTRLSIL.

This clone was seen a few times. J is TRBJ1-2 and V is TRBV28; D may be TRBD1 (5 bases). The CDR3 totals 13 residues. Trimming removed 7 bases from V and 7 bases from J, with 16 bases in between. Germline V gene sequence: CDR1 MDHEN, CDR2 SYDVKM. CDR3 sequence: CASTPPGYRGYTF. In DNA form, the CDR3 reads TGTGCCAGCACCCCACCAGGGTATCGTGGCTACACCTTC.

This chain links TRBV24-1 with TRBJ1-2; 9 bases align to TRBD1. Per the germline V gene, CDR1 is KGHDR and CDR2 is SFDVKD. V gave up 3 bases and J gave up 4 bases; unmatched junction bases: 8. This CDR3 contains 16 residues. The CDR3 coding sequence is TGTGCCACCAGTGATGTCGCCGGGACAGGGTCCTATGGCTACACCTTC. Its protein is CATSDVAGTGSYGYTF.

This chain links TRBV27 with TRBJ1-1; tentative D call: TRBD1 (6 bases). Trimming pared 5 bases from V and 5 bases from J, leaving 21 bases between. Germline V lookup: CDR1 MNHEY, CDR2 SMNVEV (reference sequence). The CDR3 loop spans 16 amino acids. CDR3 sequence: CASSLLRGGRGTEAFF. In DNA, the CDR3 is TGTGCCAGCAGTCTCCTACGGGGCGGTAGGGGGACTGAAGCTTTCTTT.

J is TRBJ2-3 and V is TRBV5-4; tentative D call: TRBD2 (5 bases). The germline V gene encodes CDR1 SGHNT and CDR2 YYREEE (reference sequence). The CDR3 sequence is 15 residues long. Trimming removed 4 bases from V and 0 bases from J, with 12 bases in between. CDR3 loop: CASSPPGWSTDTQYF. In DNA form, the CDR3 reads TGTGCCAGCAGCCCCCCGGGGTGGAGCACAGATACGCAGTATTTT.

The V and J genes are TRBV19 and TRBJ2-2; 12 nucleotides match TRBD2. Trimming at V came to 2 bases and at J to 6 bases, leaving 4 bases not matched to a gene. Germline V gives CDR1 LNHDA, CDR2 SQIVND (reference sequence). There are 16 residues in the CDR3. The CDR3 here is CASSILASGGAGELFF. CDR3 in DNA: TGTGCCAGTAGTATACTGGCTAGCGGGGGGGCCGGGGAGCTGTTTTTT.

The chain recombines TRBV14 with TRBJ1-2; D remains ambiguous. Germline CDR1 is SGHDN and CDR2 is FVKESK. The length of the CDR3 is 16 residues. V dropped 0 bases and J dropped 4 bases, with 15 bases sitting between them. CDR3 protein: CASSQDQSWRIYGYTF. CDR3 coding DNA: TGTGCCAGCAGCCAAGATCAGAGTTGGCGGATCTATGGCTACACCTTC.

The CDR3 region has the DNA TGTGCCAGCAGTTTGACAACGACGGGCTACACCTTC. Its protein is CASSLTTTGYTF. This sequence joins TRBV28 and TRBJ1-2; D gene uncertain. CDR3 length: 12 amino acids. V shed 3 bases and J shed 8 bases, with 10 bases lying between them. CDR1 MDHEN and CDR2 SYDVKM come from the germline V gene.

The rearrangement links TRBV5-5 to TRBJ1-5, with 10 positions matching TRBD1. With 4 bases clipped from V and 2 bases from J, the junction kept 3 bases outside the gene matches. The CDR3 sequence is 15 residues long. CDR1 is SGHKS, CDR2 YYEKEE, per germline (reference sequence). CDR3 nucleotide sequence: TGTGCCAGCAGCCGGGACAGGGGAGGCAATCAGCCCCAGCATTTT. The encoded protein is CASSRDRGGNQPQHF.

The chain carries TRBV12-2 and TRBJ1-3; the table's D call TRBD1 went unverified against the DNA. TRBV12-2 is flagged as a pseudogene. This CDR3 comprises 17 residues. This chain's CDR3 is CASRLAPARGPGNTIYF. The CDR3 region has the DNA TGTGCAAGTCGCTTAGCGCCCGCCAGGGGGCCTGGAAACACCATATATTTT.

This clone appeared a single time. The chain recombines TRBV5-4 with TRBJ1-5; TRBD1 might be the D (6 bases). Trimming removed 3 bases at V and 4 bases at J, with 8 bases between. Germline-derived CDR1 and CDR2 are SGHNT and YYREEE (reference sequence). CDR3 length: 13 residues. This chain's CDR3 is CASSYQGNQPQHF. In DNA form, the CDR3 reads TGTGCCAGCAGCTACCAGGGGAATCAGCCCCAGCATTTT. Using reference TRBV5-4 and TRBJ1-5 for the parts outside the CDR3, the full variable domain is ETGVTQSPTHLIKTRGQQVTLRCSSQSGHNTVSWYQQALGQGPQFIFQYYREEENGRGNFPPRFSGLQFPNYSSELNVNALELDDSALYLCASSYQGNQPQHFGDGTRLSIL.

The chain uses TRBV15 and TRBJ1-2, with a weak D call TRBD1 (6 bases). V was clipped by 0 bases and J by 3 bases, with 14 bases between them. CDR1 LNHNV and CDR2 YYDKDF come from the germline V gene (reference sequence). The CDR3 is made up of 16 amino acids. The CDR3 nucleotides are TGTGCCACCAGCAGAGACCTTGGGGGCGCAGACTATGGCTACACCTTC. This gives the protein CATSRDLGGADYGYTF.

The chain is built from TRBV4-1 and TRBJ1-6, with a possible D match to TRBD1 (6 bases). In germline, CDR1 is MGHRA, CDR2 YSYEKL. V was trimmed by 2 bases and J by 6 bases, leaving 11 bases between them. The CDR3 consists of 15 residues. This chain's CDR3 is CASSQPGQLNSPLHF. For the CDR3, the DNA is TGCGCCAGCAGCCAACCCGGACAGCTTAATTCACCCCTCCACTTT.

The chain is built from TRBV3-1 (or the pseudogene TRBV3-2) and TRBJ2-7; 9 bases agree with TRBD2. V lost 3 bases and J lost 2; bases outside the gene matches: 2. Germline lookup yields CDR1 LGHDT and CDR2 YNNKEL (reference sequence). This CDR3 comprises 14 residues. The CDR3 loop is CASSQRGGPYEQYF. CDR3 coding DNA: TGTGCCAGCAGCCAGCGGGGGGGCCCCTACGAGCAGTACTTC.

The CDR3 sequence: CASSPHRGPNQPQHF. The CDR3 DNA reads TGTGCCAGCAGTCCGCACAGGGGGCCCAATCAGCCCCAGCATTTT. The rearrangement joins TRBV6-6 to TRBJ1-5, with 9 bases lining up with TRBD1. Germline trimming cut 5 bases from V and 3 bases from J; bases unmatched to any gene: 5. Per the germline V gene, CDR1 is MNHNY and CDR2 is SVGAGI (reference sequence). This CDR3 spans 15 amino acids.

The chain links TRBV6-6 to TRBJ1-5; D unclear. Trimming removed 4 bases from V and 0 bases from J, with 10 bases in between. The CDR3 is 15 amino acids. Germline-derived CDR1 and CDR2 are MNHNY and SVGAGI (reference sequence). The CDR3 region has the DNA TGTGCCAGCAGTTTCTCCGCGGTTAGCAATCAGCCCCAGCATTTT. It specifies CASSFSAVSNQPQHF.

The chain links TRBV5-1 to TRBJ2-1; tentative D call: TRBD1 (6 bases). Trimming removed 3 bases at V and 9 bases at J, with 16 bases between. The CDR3 loop spans 14 amino acids. CDR1 and CDR2 from the germline V gene are SGHRS and YFSETQ. For the CDR3, the DNA is TGCGCCAGCAGCTCCACAGGGTCGGGGACTGAGCAGTTCTTC. Protein: CASSSTGSGTEQFF.

The chain uses TRBV27 and TRBJ1-4; D possibly corresponds to TRBD1 (6 bases). The germline V gene encodes CDR1 MNHEY and CDR2 SMNVEV (reference sequence). This CDR3 is 15 amino acids long. The V and J ends lost 4 bases and 7 bases respectively, with 16 bases between them. CDR3 residues: CASSSTGKLVEKLFF. The DNA for the CDR3 is TGTGCCAGCAGTTCCACAGGGAAGTTAGTTGAAAAACTGTTTTTT.

This rearrangement joins TRBV11-2 to TRBJ2-7, with unresolved D. Germline V gene sequence: CDR1 SGHAT, CDR2 FQNNGV. V lost 0 bases, J lost 3 bases, and 12 bases lay in between. The CDR3 extends over 15 amino acids. CDR3 bases: TGTGCCAGCAGCTTAGACGGTGGTGCAATCTACGAGCAGTACTTC. Amino acid sequence: CASSLDGGAIYEQYF.

The chain carries TRBV5-8 and TRBJ1-6, with D uncertain. The germline V gene has CDR1 SGHTS and CDR2 YDEGEE. The CDR3 has 15 amino acids. Trimming left V 2 bases short and J 7 bases short, with 13 bases between. Here the CDR3 reads CASSFAGLPNSPLHF. The CDR3 DNA sequence: TGTGCCAGCAGCTTTGCAGGCTTACCAAATTCACCCCTCCACTTT.